One and the same sample provided the 2 T cell receptor beta chains below, sequenced in a study of blood T cell repertoires in COVID-19. The data were produced by immunoSEQ multiplex PCR, yet TCRdb's version contains in-frame clones alone and is incomplete. The data show some 300,000 clones, with under 90% seen just once and about 1.8% held by the top ten. Specimen: PBMCs or T cells enriched from blood (not recorded which). The source of these receptors is a woman in her thirties or forties who had recovered from COVID-19.

The rearrangement links TRBV7-2 to TRBJ1-3; D may be TRBD1 (6 bases). With 5 bases removed from V and 4 bases from J, the gap between germline ends came to 12 bases. CDR3 length: 14 residues. Germline V gene lookup returns CDR1 SGHTA and CDR2 FQGNSA. As DNA, the CDR3 is TGTGCCAGCAGCGCAGGGGATTGGGGAAACACCATATATTTT. Translated: CASSAGDWGNTIYF.

This sequence joins TRBV16 and TRBJ1-2; the D is unclear. Trimming removed 4 bases from V and 6 bases from J, with 18 bases in between. The germline CDR1 and CDR2 sequences are KGHSY and FQNENV. The CDR3 contains 15 residues. CDR3: CASSPSQISNHGYTF. CDR3 nucleotide sequence: TGTGCCAGCAGCCCCTCACAGATTTCAAACCATGGCTACACCTTC. The complete variable domain, with remaining parts taken from reference TRBV16 and TRBJ1-2, reads GEEVAQTPKHLVRGEGQKAKLYCAPIKGHSYVFWYQQVLKNEFKFLISFQNENVFDETGMPKERFSAKCLPNSPCSLEIQATKLEDSAVYFCASSPSQISNHGYTFGSGTRLTVV.